This T cell receptor beta chain originates from a study of blood T cell repertoires in COVID-19. Study-wide context: Collection of acute and convalescent COVID-19 samples took place in the United States, Italy and Spain.

V was clipped by 2 bases and J by 5 bases, with 6 bases between them. This CDR3 contains 12 residues. Germline lookup yields CDR1 MDHEN and CDR2 SYDVKM. Assay used: immunoSEQ multiplex PCR; TCRdb lists only in-frame clones, some missing. Of tens of thousands of clones listed, about 82% were seen once; the top ten hold roughly 20%. V usage is TRBV28 and J usage is TRBJ1-1; D gene uncertain. The clonotype was recovered from a woman of 80 years or more in a cohort sampled during active or convalescent COVID-19. Sample: peripheral blood. The CDR3, as DNA: TGTGCCAGCAGTTTACGGAGTACTGAAGCTTTCTTT. Encoded protein: CASSLRSTEAFF.